The clone carrying this T cell receptor beta chain was seen a handful of times. Data came from immunoSEQ multiplex PCR; TCRdb stores just in-frame clones and leaves some out. The sample includes fewer than 85,000 clones, about 78% of them seen just once. This sample is part of a study of OX40 agonist ivuxolimab in advanced cancers. Across the whole study: The drug used for patients, ivuxolimab, was an agonistic anti-OX40 (CD134) antibody.

V lost 0 bases and J lost 1, with 14 bases in between. The CDR3 spans 17 residues. Germline CDR1 reads SNHLY; CDR2 reads FYNNEI. The TCR sequence derives from an adult with an advanced solid tumor such as melanoma, head and neck, liver or kidney cancer. The sequenced sample was CD4+ or CD8+ T cells sorted from blood, obtained in a trial of the OX40 agonist ivuxolimab. This sequence joins TRBV2 and TRBJ2-3; weak D call: TRBD2 (6 bases). The CDR3 sequence is CASSEALRERGTDTQYF. For the CDR3, the DNA is TGTGCCAGCAGTGAAGCGCTTCGGGAGAGGGGCACAGATACGCAGTATTTT.